The 8 T cell receptor beta chains reported below all come from one sample, sequenced in a study of shared T cell receptors in the human thymus. Sequencing was performed with immunoSEQ multiplex PCR; in TCRdb, only in-frame clones are kept and a portion is missing. The table has 640,000 or so clones, around 87% seen once. This same sample was also taken into another study, of human thymus T cells.

Sequenced: thymocytes. The source of these receptors is a boy in the first two years of life with a congenital heart defect.

Comments on this clone: The same CDR3 can be traced to other DNA sequences in this sample. The J gene is TRBJ1-2, the V gene TRBV28; tentative D call: TRBD1 (6 bases). The CDR3 covers 13 residues. V lost 3 bases and J lost 8, with 13 bases in between. Germline assignment: CDR1 MDHEN and CDR2 SYDVKM. The CDR3 DNA reads TGTGCCAGCAGTTTGGGGGCGCGGGGGGGCTACACCTTC. Amino acid sequence: CASSLGARGGYTF.

This clone was observed a handful of times. The V call is TRBV11-2, the J call TRBJ1-3; 7 nucleotides match TRBD1. The CDR3 contains 17 residues. Per germline, CDR1 SGHAT and CDR2 FQNNGV. The V and J ends lost 5 bases and 0 bases, in that order; junction bases with no gene match: 10. The DNA of the CDR3 is TGTGCCAGCAGCGGTACGACAGGGACGTCCTCTGGAAACACCATATATTTT. Amino acid sequence: CASSGTTGTSSGNTIYF.

The rearrangement links TRBV4-1 to TRBJ2-3, with 11 bases that match TRBD2. Germline CDR1 is MGHRA and CDR2 is YSYEKL. The CDR3 has 21 amino acids. V was pared by 2 bases and J by 2 bases, with 18 bases of the junction left unmatched. Here the CDR3 DNA reads TGCGCCAGCAGCCAAAGTTCGGGGCTTACTAGCGGGAGCCGATACACAGATACGCAGTATTTT. Amino acids: CASSQSSGLTSGSRYTDTQYF.

The rearrangement uses TRBV6-5 and TRBJ1-1, with TRBD1 identical over 7 bases. This CDR3 has 13 residues. V dropped 4 bases and J dropped 13; count of bases not matched to a gene: 12. Germline-derived CDR1 and CDR2 are MNHEY and SVGAGI. CDR3 in amino acids: CASSSTGTVPLFF. The CDR3 DNA sequence: TGTGCCAGCAGTTCGACCGGGACAGTTCCTCTTTTCTTT.

The V gene is TRBV19, the J gene TRBJ2-1, with 7 bases that match TRBD1. Germline values: CDR1 LNHDA, CDR2 SQIVND (reference sequence). V lost 4 bases, J lost 2 bases, and 8 bases stayed unmatched. The CDR3 consists of 16 residues. In DNA form, the CDR3 reads TGTGCCAGTAGTAGAAGCAAGACAGGGACCTACAATGAGCAGTTCTTC. Its translation is CASSRSKTGTYNEQFF.

The V call is TRBV4-2, the J call TRBJ2-3; no definite D call. The germline CDR1 and CDR2 sequences are LGHNA and YNFKEQ. This CDR3 comprises 16 residues. V lost 0 bases, J lost 2 bases, and 12 bases lay in between. In DNA, the CDR3 is TGTGCCAGCAGCCAAGACGAGCCGCGACACACAGATACGCAGTATTTT. Its translation: CASSQDEPRHTDTQYF.

V and J are TRBV7-9 and TRBJ1-4; D ambiguous. V gave up 5 bases and J gave up 4 bases, with 2 bases separating them. This CDR3 is 11 amino acids long. Looked up from germline, CDR1 is SEHNR and CDR2 is FQNEAQ (reference sequence). The CDR3 sequence is CASSHNEKLFF. As DNA, the CDR3 is TGTGCCAGCAGCCATAATGAAAAACTGTTTTTT.

The chain couples TRBV11-2 to TRBJ2-3; 9 nucleotides match TRBD2. V shed 2 bases, J shed 0 bases, and the junction held 6 bases outside the gene matches. In germline, CDR1 is SGHAT, CDR2 FQNNGV. The CDR3 has 17 residues. CDR3 bases: TGTGCCAGCAGCTTACTACCTAGCGGGGCTAGCACAGATACGCAGTATTTT. Its translation: CASSLLPSGASTDTQYF. The entire variable domain, with the rest obtained from reference TRBV11-2 and TRBJ2-3, is as follows: EAGVAQSPRYKIIEKRQSVAFWCNPISGHATLYWYQQILGQGPKLLIQFQNNGVVDDSQLPKDRFSAERLKGVDSTLKIQPAKLEDSAVYLCASSLLPSGASTDTQYFGPGTRLTVL.